This T cell receptor (beta chain) was recovered during a study of blood T cell repertoires in COVID-19. Overall study context: Acute and convalescent COVID-19 samples came from the United States, Italy and Spain.

The germline gives CDR1 SGHTA, CDR2 FQGTGA. The CDR3 is made up of 13 amino acids. About this clone: One end of the junction does not line up with germline, which may come from a read error.

Per the original data handling: Scientists estimated how many nucleated cells there were by amplifying reference gene primers. Profiled with immunoSEQ multiplex PCR; TCRdb holds only in-frame clones, not every one. The V and J calls and clone size were taken over from that table, and D and trimming were inferred from the DNA. Among approximately 11,000 clones, roughly 82% were seen once, and the ten largest hold approximately 3.8%. V usage is TRBV7-3 and J usage is TRBJ1-5, with D perhaps matching TRBD1 (5 bases). The sequence derives from a woman in her sixties or seventies with acute or convalescent COVID-19. The sequenced sample was peripheral blood. CDR3 in DNA: TGTGCCAGCAGCCTAACGTGGGGCCAGCCCCAGCATTTT. It codes for CASSLTWGQPQHF.